The rows below give T cell receptor beta chains drawn from one sample of a study of cytomegalovirus exposure and HLA in healthy donors. The table came from immunoSEQ multiplex PCR; TCRdb's copy has only in-frame clones and leaves some out. The sample lists roughly 130,000 clones, around 8.5% occurring once. The sample was PBMCs. The receptors shown here come from a man aged 40-49 years in good health and CMV-seronegative. Each CDR3 is given with its conserved first and last residue. D genes are given only for firm matches. Not every row has a clone size; where given, it reads once, few, many or a size class.

abundance | j_gene | v_gene | d_gene | len | CDR3nt | CDR3aa
few | TRBJ2-1 | TRBV7-2 | TRBD2 | 15 | TGTGCCAGCAGCTTAGAGCTAGCGGCGGCCAATGAGCAGTTCTTC | CASSLELAAANEQFF
few | TRBJ2-5 | TRBV27 | TRBD2 | 15 | TGTGCCAGCAGTTTGGGACTAGCGGGGGTAGAGACCCAGTACTTC | CASSLGLAGVETQYF
. | TRBJ2-3 | TRBV4-1 | TRBD2 | 13 | TGCGCCAGCAGCCAAGATGGAGCGGGGGGGGAGTATTTT | CASSQDGAGGEYF
. | TRBJ2-1 | TRBV19 | TRBD2 | 17 | TGTGCCAGTTGGGGACTAGCGGGGGGGCCGGGGGACAATGAGCAGTTCTTC | CASWGLAGGPGDNEQFF
. | TRBJ2-7 | TRBV2 | . | 13 | TGTGCCAGCAGTACCGGGGTGTCCTACGAGCAGTACTTC | CASSTGVSYEQYF
. | TRBJ1-6 | TRBV5-5 | . | 12 | TGTGCCAGCAGCTTCTCGGGTTCACCCCTCCACTTT | CASSFSGSPLHF
few | TRBJ1-3 | TRBV6-5 | . | 15 | TGTGCCAGCAGTGGCGACATTTACTCTGGAAACACCATATATTTT | CASSGDIYSGNTIYF
. | TRBJ1-2 | TRBV27 | TRBD1 | 14 | TGTGCCAGCAGTTTTGGGACAGGGGCCTATGGCTACACCTTC | CASSFGTGAYGYTF
. | TRBJ1-6 | TRBV4-1 | . | 16 | TGCGCCAGCAGCCAATCCGGGAGCTCCTATAATTCACCCCTCCACTTT | CASSQSGSSYNSPLHF
. | TRBJ1-1 | TRBV6-4 | . | 15 | TGTGCCAGCAGGGTCAGACAGACTCTGAACACTGAAGCTTTCTTT | CASRVRQTLNTEAFF
. | TRBJ1-2 | TRBV25-1 | TRBD1 | 14 | TGTGCCAGCAGTCCCGGGACAGGGAAGTATGGCTACACCTTC | CASSPGTGKYGYTF
few | TRBJ2-7 | TRBV2 | . | 11 | TGTGCCAGCACAACATCATACGAGCAGTACTTC | CASTTSYEQYF
. | TRBJ2-3 | TRBV9 | . | 16 | TGTGCCAGCAGCGTAGGATTAGCCTCTAGCACAGATACGCAGTATTTT | CASSVGLASSTDTQYF
few | TRBJ1-3 | TRBV15 | . | 18 | TGTGCCACCAGCAGAGAACAGGGATTGGGGGCTTTTGGAAACACCATATATTTT | CATSREQGLGAFGNTIYF
few | TRBJ1-1 | TRBV6-1 | . | 11 | TGTGCCAGCAGTGAAATAACTGAAGCTTTCTTT | CASSEITEAFF
. | TRBJ1-5 | TRBV19 | . | 18 | TGTGCCAGTAGTACCCCCCCGTCTGAGGGATATAGCAATCAGCCCCAGCATTTT | CASSTPPSEGYSNQPQHF
. | TRBJ2-1 | TRBV9 | . | 15 | TGTGCCAGCAGCGTAGTCGGCGGGCCCCACAATGAGCAGTTCTTC | CASSVVGGPHNEQFF
few | TRBJ1-4 | TRBV7-9 | TRBD1 | 15 | TGTGCCAGCAGTGTCGGACAGGCAACTAATGAAAAACTGTTTTTT | CASSVGQATNEKLFF
few | TRBJ2-2 | TRBV6-5 | . | 15 | TGTGCCAGCAGTTACTCGGTTCCAGGAAAGGGGGAGCTGTTTTTT | CASSYSVPGKGELFF
. | TRBJ1-1 | TRBV12-5 | . | 16 | TGTGCTAGTGGTAGTACTCTAACAGGGATCGGAACTGAAGCTTTCTTT | CASGSTLTGIGTEAFF
. | TRBJ2-1 | TRBV5-1 | TRBD2 | 15 | TGCGCCAGCAGCTTCGGGGGGGGCTCCTACAATGAGCAGTTCTTC | CASSFGGGSYNEQFF
. | TRBJ2-3 | TRBV9 | TRBD1 | 13 | TGTGCCAGCAGCGCCCAGGGGGCGGATACGCAGTATTTT | CASSAQGADTQYF
. | TRBJ2-5 | TRBV12-5 | . | 15 | TGTGCTAGTGGTCCCGAGTTGGAGTTCCAAGAGACCCAGTACTTC | CASGPELEFQETQYF
. | TRBJ2-2 | TRBV11-2 | TRBD2 | 15 | TGTGCCAGCAGCTCTAGCGGGGGCAGTGCCGGGGAGCTGTTTTTT | CASSSSGGSAGELFF
. | TRBJ1-2 | TRBV7-2 | TRBD1 | 16 | TGTGCCAGCAGCCCACATCGGGACAGGGAAGTCTCTGGCTACACCTTC | CASSPHRDREVSGYTF
few | TRBJ2-7 | TRBV5-1 | TRBD1 | 14 | TGCGCCAGCAGCTTGACGACAGGGTCGAACGAGCAGTACTTC | CASSLTTGSNEQYF
few | TRBJ1-1 | TRBV6-1 | . | 15 | TGTGCCAGCAGTGAATGGGAGGTAGGGGTGACTGAAGCTTTCTTT | CASSEWEVGVTEAFF
few | TRBJ1-3 | TRBV5-1 | TRBD1 | 15 | TGCGCCAGCAGCACGACAGGGCCGCCAGGAAACACCATATATTTT | CASSTTGPPGNTIYF
. | TRBJ2-5 | TRBV7-9 | . | 15 | TGTGCCAGCAGCTTAGCGCAAAGGGGGCAAGAGACCCAGTACTTC | CASSLAQRGQETQYF
. | TRBJ2-7 | TRBV29-1 | TRBD1 | 12 | TGCAGCGTGATTCCACAGGGGAGCGAGCAGTACTTC | CSVIPQGSEQYF
few | TRBJ2-2 | TRBV7-9 | . | 12 | TGTGCCAGCAGCCCGGACTTAGGGGAGCTGTTTTTT | CASSPDLGELFF
few | TRBJ2-3 | TRBV19 | . | 11 | TGTGCCAGTAGCTTTGCAGATACGCAGTATTTT | CASSFADTQYF
few | TRBJ1-2 | TRBV2 | TRBD1 | 15 | TGTGCCAGCAGTGCACGAACAGGGGGCGCTTCTGGCTACACCTTC | CASSARTGGASGYTF
. | TRBJ2-3 | TRBV30 | TRBD1 | 15 | TGTGCCTGGAGCCCCCAGGGGGACAGCACAGATACGCAGTATTTT | CAWSPQGDSTDTQYF
. | TRBJ1-2 | TRBV7-2 | . | 11 | TGTGCCAGCAGCTTGGACAGTGACTACACCTTC | CASSLDSDYTF
. | TRBJ1-3 | TRBV29-1 | . | 12 | TGCAGCGTTGGTACACCCGGAAACACCATATATTTT | CSVGTPGNTIYF
few | TRBJ2-2 | TRBV6-6 | TRBD1 | 15 | TGTGCCAGCAGCCCACAGGGGACGAACACCGGGGAGCTGTTTTTT | CASSPQGTNTGELFF
. | TRBJ1-5 | TRBV7-2 | TRBD1 | 15 | TGTGCCAACAGCACAACCGACAGGGGAAGTCAGCCCCAGCATTTT | CANSTTDRGSQPQHF
few | TRBJ1-1 | TRBV10-1 | . | 13 | TGCGCCAGCAGTGAGGCCAGGAACACTGAAGCTTTCTTT | CASSEARNTEAFF
few | TRBJ2-5 | TRBV5-1 | . | 13 | TGCGCCAGCAGCTTGGACAGTGAAGAGACCCAGTACTTC | CASSLDSEETQYF
few | TRBJ2-7 | TRBV28 | . | 15 | TGTGCCAGCAGTGGGGGACTGCAAGTCTCCTACGAGCAGTACTTC | CASSGGLQVSYEQYF
. | TRBJ2-3 | TRBV2 | . | 11 | TGTGCCAGTGCAGGCCTACGGGGGCAGTATTTT | CASAGLRGQYF
. | TRBJ2-7 | TRBV6-6 | TRBD2 | 13 | TGTGCCACCCTACCGGGACTAGAGGGCGAGCAGTACTTC | CATLPGLEGEQYF
few | TRBJ2-5 | TRBV19 | TRBD2 | 15 | TGTGCCAGTAGTCCGCCGACTAGCGGGCAAGAGACCCAGTACTTC | CASSPPTSGQETQYF
few | TRBJ2-3 | TRBV6-5 | TRBD1 | 14 | TGTGCCAGCAGTTGGAACAGGGGAACAGATACGCAGTATTTT | CASSWNRGTDTQYF
. | TRBJ2-7 | TRBV5-4 | . | 14 | TGTGCCAGCAGCTTTGACAGGAGCTCCTACGAGCAGTACTTC | CASSFDRSSYEQYF
. | TRBJ1-5 | TRBV28 | . | 14 | TGTGCCAGCAAGCCGCGAATTAGCAATCAGCCCCAGCATTTT | CASKPRISNQPQHF
few | TRBJ2-7 | TRBV27 | . | 15 | TGTGCCAGCAGTTTACGGGGGTTGTGGGTCTACGAGCAGTACTTC | CASSLRGLWVYEQYF